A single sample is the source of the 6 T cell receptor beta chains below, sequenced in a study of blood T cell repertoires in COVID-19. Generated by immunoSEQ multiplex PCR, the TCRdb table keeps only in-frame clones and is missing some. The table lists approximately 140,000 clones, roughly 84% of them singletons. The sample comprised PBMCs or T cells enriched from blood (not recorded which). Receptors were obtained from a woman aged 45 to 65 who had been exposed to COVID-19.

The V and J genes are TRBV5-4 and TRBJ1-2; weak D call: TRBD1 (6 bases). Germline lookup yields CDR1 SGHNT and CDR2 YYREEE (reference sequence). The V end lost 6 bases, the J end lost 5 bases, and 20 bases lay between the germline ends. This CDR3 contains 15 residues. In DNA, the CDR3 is TGTGCCAGCAATATCGCCCCTGGACAGCCGTATGGCTACACCTTC. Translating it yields CASNIAPGQPYGYTF.

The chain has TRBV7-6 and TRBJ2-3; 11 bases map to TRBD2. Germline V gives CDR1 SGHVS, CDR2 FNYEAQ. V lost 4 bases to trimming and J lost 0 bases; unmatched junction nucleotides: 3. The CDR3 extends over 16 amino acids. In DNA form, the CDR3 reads TGTGCCAGCAGCTCCCTAGCGGGAGGAAGCACAGATACGCAGTATTTT. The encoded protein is CASSSLAGGSTDTQYF.

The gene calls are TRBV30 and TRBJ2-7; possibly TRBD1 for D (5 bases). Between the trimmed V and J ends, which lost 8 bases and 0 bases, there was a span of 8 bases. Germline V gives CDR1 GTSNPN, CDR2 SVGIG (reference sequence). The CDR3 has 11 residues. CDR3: CALRVSYEQYF. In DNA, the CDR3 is TGTGCCCTCAGGGTCTCCTACGAGCAGTACTTC.

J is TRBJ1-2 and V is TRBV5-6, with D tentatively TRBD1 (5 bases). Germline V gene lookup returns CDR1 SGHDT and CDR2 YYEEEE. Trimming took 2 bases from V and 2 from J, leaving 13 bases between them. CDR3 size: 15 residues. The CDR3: CASSFGSGVNYGYTF. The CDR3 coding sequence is TGTGCCAGCAGCTTTGGTTCGGGGGTCAACTATGGCTACACCTTC.

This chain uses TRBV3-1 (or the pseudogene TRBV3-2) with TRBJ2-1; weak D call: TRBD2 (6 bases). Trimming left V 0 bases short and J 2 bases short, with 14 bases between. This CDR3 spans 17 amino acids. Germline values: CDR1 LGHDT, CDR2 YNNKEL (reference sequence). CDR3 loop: CASSQDWRARTYNEQFF. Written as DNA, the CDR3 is TGTGCCAGCAGCCAAGATTGGAGGGCCCGCACCTACAATGAGCAGTTCTTC.

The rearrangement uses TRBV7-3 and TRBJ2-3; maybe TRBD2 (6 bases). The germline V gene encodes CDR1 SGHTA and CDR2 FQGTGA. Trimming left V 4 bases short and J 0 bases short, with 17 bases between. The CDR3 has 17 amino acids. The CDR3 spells CASSSLGWRESTDTQYF. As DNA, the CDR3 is TGTGCCAGCAGCTCCCTGGGGTGGAGGGAGAGCACAGATACGCAGTATTTT.